Listed here are 17 T cell receptor beta chains from one sample, sequenced in a study of blood T cell repertoires in COVID-19. Assay: immunoSEQ multiplex PCR; the TCRdb copy retains only in-frame clones and omits some. The sample includes roughly 230,000 clones, 80% to 85% of them seen just once. The sequenced sample was peripheral blood. The receptor set was obtained from a man aged 45-65 years with active or convalescent COVID-19.

CDR3 sequence: CASSQSFMSGTGSYGYTF. CDR3 bases: TGTGCCAGCAGCCAATCATTCATGTCCGGGACAGGGTCCTATGGCTACACCTTC. The chain joins TRBV4-2 to TRBJ1-2; 9 nucleotides match TRBD1. Germline loops: CDR1 LGHNA, CDR2 YNFKEQ. The CDR3 totals 18 residues. The junction had 14 bases not matched to a gene; V was cut back by 2 bases and J by 4 bases.

The chain carries TRBV6-5 and TRBJ2-1; 10 bases match TRBD1. J lost 5 bases, V lost 5 bases, and 6 bases had no gene match. The CDR3 is 15 residues long. In germline, CDR1 is MNHEY, CDR2 SVGAGI. The CDR3 here is CASSQTGGEHNEQFF. CDR3 nucleotide sequence: TGTGCCAGCAGTCAGACAGGGGGCGAACACAATGAGCAGTTCTTC.

J is TRBJ2-7 and V is TRBV11-1; 10 bases map to TRBD1. Losses at the gene ends were 3 bases for V and 3 bases for J; bases not matched to a gene: 8. Germline lookup yields CDR1 SGHAT and CDR2 FQDESV (reference sequence). The length of the CDR3 is 16 residues. CDR3 DNA sequence: TGTGCCAGCAGCTTTGCCGGGACAGGGGTGATCTACGAGCAGTACTTC. Translation: CASSFAGTGVIYEQYF.

Notes on this clone: One junction end does not reproduce the germline sequence, and a read error may be involved. The genes are TRBV27 and TRBJ1-2; 10 bases are shared with TRBD1. The CDR3 consists of 16 residues. Germline V gives CDR1 MNHEY, CDR2 SMNVEV (reference sequence). CDR3 coding DNA: TGTGCCAGCAGCCCCTCCCCGGGACAGGGGTACTACGGCTACACCTTC. Protein product: CASSPSPGQGYYGYTF.

V usage is TRBV27 and J usage is TRBJ1-1; D may be TRBD1 (6 bases). V lost 3 bases and J lost 6, with 17 bases in between. Germline assignment: CDR1 MNHEY and CDR2 SMNVEV (reference sequence). CDR3 length equals 15 residues. CDR3 residues: CASSFRGTGQPEAFF. The CDR3 DNA is TGTGCCAGCAGTTTTAGGGGTACCGGACAGCCTGAAGCTTTCTTT.

The chain is built from TRBV20-1 and TRBJ1-5; 7 nucleotides agree with TRBD1. Germline V gene sequence: CDR1 DFQATT, CDR2 SNEGSKA (reference sequence). J gave up 9 bases and V 3 bases, and 11 bases lay outside the gene matches. The CDR3 contains 14 residues. The DNA of the CDR3 is TGCAGTGCTAGTCCAACAGGGGTAGGTCGGCCCCAGCATTTT. Translating gives CSASPTGVGRPQHF.

The chain is built from TRBV5-1 and TRBJ2-7; 8 nucleotides line up with TRBD1. Germline CDR1 SGHRS, CDR2 YFSETQ. J was trimmed by 6 bases and V by 4 bases; bases with no gene match: 9. This CDR3 region has 14 residues. CDR3 nucleotide sequence: TGCGCCAGCAGCCATCGACAGGGGTATAGCGAGCAGTACTTC. It is translated as CASSHRQGYSEQYF.

The genes are TRBV5-1 and TRBJ2-1, with 10 positions matching TRBD2. After removal of 4 bases from V and 2 bases from J, the junction contained 3 bases not matched to a gene. CDR3 length: 15 residues. Germline V gene lookup returns CDR1 SGHRS and CDR2 YFSETQ. CDR3 DNA sequence: TGCGCCAGCAGCAGCGGGGGGGCCCCCTACAATGAGCAGTTCTTC. Translated: CASSSGGAPYNEQFF.

The chain combines TRBV28 with TRBJ2-1; 7 nucleotides align to TRBD1. Germline V lookup: CDR1 MDHEN, CDR2 SYDVKM. This CDR3 has 14 residues. The V segment lost 10 bases and the J segment 0 bases; nucleotides outside the gene matches: 6. The CDR3 nucleotides are TGTGCCACCGCGACAGGGAGCTCCTACAATGAGCAGTTCTTC. Translating it yields CATATGSSYNEQFF.

The chain recombines TRBV2 with TRBJ1-5; 9 bases agree with TRBD1. Germline V CDR1 and CDR2: SNHLY, FYNNEI. The CDR3 has 14 amino acids. V shed 5 bases and J 4 bases; nucleotides not matched to a gene: 3. CDR3 DNA: TGTGCCAGCAGTCTACAGGGGGCGAATCAGCCCCAGCATTTT. Its protein product is CASSLQGANQPQHF.

The CDR3 DNA reads TGTGCCAGCAGCCGCGAGGGGCCCCAGCATTTT. As protein: CASSREGPQHF. The chain links TRBV6-2 or TRBV6-3 to TRBJ1-5, with D unclear. The CDR3 is made up of 11 amino acids. Germline V lookup: CDR1 MNHEY, CDR2 SVGEGT. Trimming shortened V by 6 bases and J by 9 bases, and 9 bases separated the two germline ends.

V and J are TRBV9 and TRBJ1-1, with 11 bases fitting TRBD1. V lost 3 bases to trimming and J lost 0 bases; unmatched junction nucleotides: 1. The CDR3 has 15 amino acids. CDR1 SGDLS and CDR2 YYNGEE come from the germline V gene. The CDR3 here is CASSGTGGMNTEAFF. The CDR3 region has the DNA TGTGCCAGCAGCGGGACAGGGGGCATGAACACTGAAGCTTTCTTT.

This clone was counted a single time. The rearrangement joins TRBV10-3 to TRBJ1-5; D is perhaps TRBD1 (5 bases). V lost 7 bases and J 0 bases, leaving 7 bases between the germline ends. The CDR3 is made up of 13 amino acids. The germline V gene encodes CDR1 ENHRY and CDR2 SYGVKD. The CDR3 DNA is TGTGCCATCAAAGGGGATAGCAATCAGCCCCAGCATTTT. Its protein is CAIKGDSNQPQHF.

This chain uses TRBV27 with TRBJ2-3; TRBD2 is a possible D gene (5 bases). CDR1 MNHEY and CDR2 SMNVEV come from the germline V gene (reference sequence). The ends were cut back, 3 bases at V and 2 bases at J, with 9 bases in the middle. CDR3 length: 14 amino acids. CDR3 region: CASSFGRDTDTQYF. CDR3 DNA: TGTGCCAGCAGTTTCGGCCGGGACACAGATACGCAGTATTTT.

J is TRBJ2-5 and V is TRBV6-5; 7 bases map to TRBD1. This CDR3 contains 15 residues. V trimming: 6 bases; J trimming: 5 bases; junction bases outside the gene matches: 12. Germline loops: CDR1 MNHEY, CDR2 SVGAGI. CDR3 nucleotide sequence: TGTGCCAGCAGACCCGACAAGGGGGCGTGGGAGACCCAGTACTTC. This gives the protein CASRPDKGAWETQYF.

This chain links TRBV9 with TRBJ2-1, with TRBD2 matching 7 bases. Per germline, CDR1 SGDLS and CDR2 YYNGEE. The CDR3 is 15 residues long. V lost 0 bases, J lost 3 bases, and 3 bases stayed unmatched. The CDR3 nucleotides read TGTGCCAGCAGCGTAGAGGCGGGAGTCTACAATGAGCAGTTCTTC. As protein: CASSVEAGVYNEQFF.

V and J are TRBV6-5 and TRBJ2-2, with TRBD2 identical over 8 bases. The ends lost 1 base at V and 7 bases at J; junction bases unmatched: 5. CDR3 size: 15 residues. CDR1 is MNHEY, CDR2 SVGAGI, per germline. The CDR3 DNA is TGTGCCAGCAGTTACTTCGGGGGGGCGGTCGGGGAGCTGTTTTTT. Encoded protein: CASSYFGGAVGELFF.